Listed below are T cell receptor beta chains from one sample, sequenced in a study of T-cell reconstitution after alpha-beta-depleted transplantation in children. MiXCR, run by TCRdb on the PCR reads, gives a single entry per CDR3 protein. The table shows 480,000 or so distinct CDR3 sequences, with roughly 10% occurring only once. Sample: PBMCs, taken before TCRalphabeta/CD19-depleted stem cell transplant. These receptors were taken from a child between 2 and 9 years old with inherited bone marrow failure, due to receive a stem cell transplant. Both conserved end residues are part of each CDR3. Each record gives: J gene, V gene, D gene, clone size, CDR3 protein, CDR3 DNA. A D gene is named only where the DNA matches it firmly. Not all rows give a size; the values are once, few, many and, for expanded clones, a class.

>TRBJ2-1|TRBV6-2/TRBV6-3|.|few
CASSRPSKVGAPGGSYNEQFF
TGTGCCAGCAGTCGCCCTTCTAAAGTGGGAGCCCCCGGAGGGTCCTACAATGAGCAGTTCTTC
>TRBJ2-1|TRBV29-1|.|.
CSVESYNEQFF
TGCAGCGTAGAGTCCTACAATGAGCAGTTCTTC
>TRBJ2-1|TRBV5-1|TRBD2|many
CASSSRLADFYNEQFF
TGCGCCAGCAGCTCCCGACTAGCGGATTTCTACAATGAGCAGTTCTTC
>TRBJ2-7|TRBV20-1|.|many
CSATLVTYEQYF
TGCAGTGCTACACTAGTTACCTACGAGCAGTACTTC
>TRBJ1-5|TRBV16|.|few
CASSQLKGDWQPQHF
TGTGCCAGCAGCCAATTGAAGGGTGATTGGCAGCCCCAGCATTTT
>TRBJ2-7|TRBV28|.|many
CASSSPTYEQYF
TGTGCCAGCAGTTCCCCCACCTACGAGCAGTACTTC
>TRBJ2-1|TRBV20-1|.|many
CSACDGLSAHNEQFF
TGCAGTGCTTGTGACGGTTTGAGTGCCCACAATGAGCAGTTCTTC
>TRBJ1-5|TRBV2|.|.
CASGGGWEPQHF
TGTGCCAGCGGAGGGGGATGGGAGCCCCAGCATTTT
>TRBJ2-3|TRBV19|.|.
CASSKRNTDTQYF
TGTGCCAGTAGTAAACGGAACACAGATACGCAGTATTTT
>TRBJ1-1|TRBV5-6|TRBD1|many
CASSFTTGGVTEAFF
TGTGCCAGCAGCTTCACGACAGGGGGTGTAACTGAAGCTTTCTTT
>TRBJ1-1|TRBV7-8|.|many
CASSLGVLNTEAFF
TGTGCCAGCAGCTTAGGGGTTTTGAACACTGAAGCTTTCTTT
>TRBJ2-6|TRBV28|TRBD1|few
CASSRTLTGWRSGANVLTF
TGTGCCAGCAGCCGGACCCTGACAGGGTGGAGATCTGGGGCCAACGTCCTGACTTTC
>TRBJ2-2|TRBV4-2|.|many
CASSLTGTPTGELFF
TGTGCCAGCAGTTTGACCGGGACTCCCACCGGGGAGCTGTTTTTT
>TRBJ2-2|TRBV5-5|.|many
CASSLGQRDTGELFF
TGTGCCAGCAGCTTGGGCCAGAGAGACACCGGGGAGCTGTTTTTT
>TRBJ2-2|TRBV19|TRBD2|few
CASSTGRGGRRSGELFF
TGTGCCAGTAGTACGGGAAGAGGCGGGAGAAGGTCCGGGGAGCTGTTTTTT
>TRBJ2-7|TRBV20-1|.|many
CSATLAESYEQYF
TGCAGTGCTACCCTTGCGGAGTCCTACGAGCAGTACTTC
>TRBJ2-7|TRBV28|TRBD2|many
CASSLPGLAGTYEQYF
TGTGCCAGCAGTCTTCCGGGACTAGCGGGGACCTACGAGCAGTACTTC